Listed below are T cell receptor beta chains from one sample, sequenced in a study of PD-L1 blockade in urothelial cancer. The table came from immunoSEQ multiplex PCR; TCRdb's copy has only in-frame clones and leaves some out. The sample gives about 80,000 clones, around four fifths of which show up once; roughly 7.3% is in the top ten. Sequencing used PBMCs, obtained around atezolizumab (anti-PD-L1) treatment. Receptors were obtained from a man aged 35 to 55 with urothelial cancer. The CDR3 runs from the conserved cysteine through the conserved F or W. A D gene is named only where the DNA matches it firmly. Clone size appears in some rows only: once, few, many, or a class for an expanded clone.

>TRBJ1-5|TRBV19|NA|few
CASRTGFNQPQHF
TGTGCCAGTAGGACAGGCTTCAATCAGCCCCAGCATTTT
>TRBJ1-1|TRBV7-3|NA|NA
CASQMNTEAFF
TGTGCCAGCCAGATGAACACTGAAGCTTTCTTT
>TRBJ2-1|TRBV5-4|TRBD1|once
CASSFTGGDEQFF
TGTGCCAGCAGCTTCACAGGGGGTGATGAGCAGTTCTTC
>TRBJ2-2|TRBV5-4|TRBD2|once
CASSRPSGGHTGELFF
TGTGCCAGCAGCCGACCTAGCGGGGGTCACACCGGGGAGCTGTTTTTT
>TRBJ2-7|TRBV4-2|TRBD2|NA
CASSQEAAGGKEQYF
TGTGCCAGCAGCCAAGAAGCAGCGGGAGGTAAAGAGCAGTACTTC
>TRBJ1-5|TRBV30|NA|NA
CAWSRRSGTLTPNQPQHF
TGTGCCTGGAGCCGGAGAAGCGGCACATTGACCCCCAATCAGCCCCAGCATTTT
>TRBJ1-3|TRBV7-8|NA|NA
CASSYRGSGNTIYF
TGTGCCAGCAGCTACCGGGGAAGCGGAAACACCATATATTTT
>TRBJ2-3|TRBV5-1|TRBD1|NA
CASTSGQGGGTDTQYF
TGCGCCAGCACCTCGGGACAGGGTGGGGGCACAGATACGCAGTATTTT
>TRBJ2-2|TRBV10-1|NA|NA
CASSETGVGELFF
TGCGCCAGCAGTGAGACGGGGGTCGGGGAGCTGTTTTTT
>TRBJ2-7|TRBV5-4|TRBD2|once
CASSVGLANNYYEQYF
TGTGCCAGCAGCGTGGGACTAGCGAACAATTACTACGAGCAGTACTTC
>TRBJ2-7|TRBV5-4|NA|NA
CASSRGMTVSEYEQYF
TGTGCCAGCAGCCGGGGGATGACGGTCTCAGAGTACGAGCAGTACTTC
>TRBJ2-1|TRBV5-4|TRBD2|few
CASRPSGSSSYNEQFF
TGTGCCAGCAGGCCTAGCGGGAGCAGCTCCTACAATGAGCAGTTCTTC
>TRBJ2-3|TRBV7-9|NA|NA
CASEGERSITDTQYF
TGTGCCAGTGAGGGGGAGCGATCCATCACAGATACGCAGTATTTT
>TRBJ2-1|TRBV4-1|TRBD2|NA
CASRLAGGQNEQFF
TGCGCCAGCAGACTAGCGGGAGGGCAAAATGAGCAGTTCTTC
>TRBJ1-4|TRBV6-5|NA|NA
CATQGSGSTNEKLFF
TGTGCCACTCAGGGATCTGGTTCAACTAATGAAAAACTGTTTTTT
>TRBJ2-7|TRBV9|NA|NA
CASSVAGGTYEQYF
TGTGCCAGCAGCGTAGCCGGAGGAACCTACGAGCAGTACTTC
>TRBJ2-1|TRBV6-6|TRBD1|NA
CASSYSGQGVRNEQFF
TGTGCCAGCAGTTATTCCGGACAGGGGGTACGGAATGAGCAGTTCTTC
>TRBJ2-1|TRBV28|NA|NA
CASSFRRERNEQFF
TGTGCCAGCAGTTTCCGTCGGGAGCGGAATGAGCAGTTCTTC
>TRBJ2-3|TRBV28|NA|NA
CASSSLGLAGRTDTQYF
TGTGCCAGCAGTTCCTTAGGACTCGCGGGAAGGACAGATACGCAGTATTTT
>TRBJ1-1|TRBV5-1|NA|once
CASSLEATMNTEAFF
TGCGCCAGCAGCTTGGAAGCGACCATGAACACTGAAGCTTTCTTT
>TRBJ1-2|TRBV6-6|TRBD1|NA
CASRRDRGPSYGYTF
TGTGCCAGCAGAAGAGACAGGGGCCCATCCTATGGCTACACCTTC
>TRBJ1-5|TRBV19|NA|NA
CASSEVGQYSNQPQHF
TGTGCCAGTAGTGAGGTCGGACAGTATAGCAATCAGCCCCAGCATTTT
>TRBJ1-2|TRBV28|TRBD1|NA
CASSPTQGAYGYTF
TGTGCCAGCAGTCCAACCCAGGGGGCCTATGGCTACACCTTC
>TRBJ2-7|TRBV9|TRBD2|NA
CASSLGRAFDEQYF
TGTGCCAGCAGCCTCGGGAGGGCCTTCGACGAGCAGTACTTC
>TRBJ2-7|TRBV28|TRBD2|once
CASSPGTSVSYEQYF
TGTGCCAGCAGTCCCGGGACTAGCGTGTCCTACGAGCAGTACTTC
>TRBJ2-7|TRBV19|NA|NA
CASSSRVLKDEQYF
TGTGCCAGCAGCTCCCGGGTCCTTAAAGACGAGCAGTACTTC
>TRBJ2-3|TRBV7-9|TRBD1|few
CASSPQGALTDTQYF
TGTGCCAGCAGCCCGCAGGGGGCCCTCACAGATACGCAGTATTTT
>TRBJ1-2|TRBV6-5|TRBD1|NA
CASSFSTGGSGYTF
TGTGCCAGCAGTTTCTCGACAGGGGGCTCTGGCTACACCTTC